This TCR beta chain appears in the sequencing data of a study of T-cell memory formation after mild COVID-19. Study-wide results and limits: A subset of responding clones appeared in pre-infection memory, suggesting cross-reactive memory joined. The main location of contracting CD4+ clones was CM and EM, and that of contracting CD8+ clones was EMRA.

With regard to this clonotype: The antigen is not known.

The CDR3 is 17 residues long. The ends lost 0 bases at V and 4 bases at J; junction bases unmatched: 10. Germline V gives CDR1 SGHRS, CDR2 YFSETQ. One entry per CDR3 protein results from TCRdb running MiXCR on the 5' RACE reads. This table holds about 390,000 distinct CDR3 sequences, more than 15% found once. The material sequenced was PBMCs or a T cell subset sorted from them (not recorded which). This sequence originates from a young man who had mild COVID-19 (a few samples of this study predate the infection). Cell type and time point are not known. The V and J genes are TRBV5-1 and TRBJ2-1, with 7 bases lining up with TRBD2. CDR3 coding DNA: TGCGCCAGCAGCTTGGTGGTGGGGGGGGATCCGTACAATGAGCAGTTCTTC. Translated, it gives CASSLVVGGDPYNEQFF.